The present TCR beta chain was sequenced within a study of CD8+CD57+ T cells in acquired aplastic anemia. About the study: Across the sorted CD4+ and CD8+ cells, DNA amounts averaged about 3.2 ug.

Genomic DNA acted as the template from which TCR beta VDJ combination and CDR3 sequence profiling were carried out. Via MiXCR, TCRdb re-called the reads, giving one row per CDR3 protein. This table holds just over 450,000 distinct CDR3 sequences, roughly 34% found once. CD8+CD57+ cell expansion, shown by flow cytometry, had occurred in the patients selected for sequencing. Each of the patients presented with severe acquired aplastic anemia. Notes on the study in general: Patients and controls shared fewer than 30 CD8+ CDR3 sequences.

Deletions cut 6 bases from V and 1 base from J, with 9 bases between. The CDR3 has 13 amino acids. The germline V gene has CDR1 WNHNN and CDR2 SYGVQD (reference sequence). A few counts support this clonotype. What it recognizes is unknown. This sequence originates from a human donor with aplastic anemia. The sequencing input was sorted CD4+, CD8+, or CD8+CD57+ T cells (not recorded which) from PBMCs. The gene calls are TRBV10-1 and TRBJ1-1; D might be TRBD1 (5 bases). This CDR3 reads CASSHGTNTEAFF. CDR3 nucleotides: TGCGCCAGCAGCCACGGGACGAACACTGAAGCTTTCTTT.